This T cell receptor (beta chain) originates from a study of Graves' ophthalmopathy and Graves' hyperthyroidism. Study-level results: In separating ophthalmopathy from stable hyperthyroidism, a 13-signature model achieved 85% to 90% sensitivity and approximately 80% specificity.

This clonotype was seen repeatedly, ten times or more. Its matching antigen is unknown. CDR1 and CDR2 (germline): MNHEY, SVGAGI. The CDR3 is 12 residues long. Trimming removed 2 bases at V and 5 bases at J, with 6 bases between. Using RNA transcripts, the TCR beta CDR3 regions were amplified. RT-PCR with HTBI primers came first, then second-round multiplex PCR. Using its own MiXCR run on the multiplex PCR reads, TCRdb lists one record per CDR3 protein. Of more than 1,000,000 distinct CDR3 sequences in the sample, 35% to 45% were seen once. Additional autoimmune diseases, uncontrolled infections, pregnancy or lactation disqualified patients.

This receptor was identified in an adult man with Graves' hyperthyroidism. The sequenced sample consisted of peripheral blood or thyroid tissue (not recorded which). The J gene is TRBJ1-1, the V gene TRBV6-5; D gene uncertain. CDR3 region: CASSYDLTEAFF. CDR3 bases: TGTGCCAGCAGTTACGATCTAACTGAAGCTTTCTTT.